The 23 T cell receptor beta chains below come from one sample, sequenced in a study of Ad26.COV2.S vaccination and SARS-CoV-2 variants. Assay: immunoSEQ multiplex PCR; the TCRdb copy retains only in-frame clones and omits some. The sample has about 460,000 clones, nearly 90% seen once. Treatment given: some 20 received Ad26.COV2.S at low or high dose, single or two shots; roughly 5 received placebo; per-sample allocation not given. Day 63 following the first vaccine or placebo injection was when the samples were taken. Here the sequenced sample was peripheral blood, taken in a trial of Ad26.COV2.S vaccine versus placebo. All receptors derive from a person between 18 and 65 years old who received the Ad26.COV2.S COVID-19 vaccine or a placebo.

V is TRBV7-9 and J is TRBJ1-3; no clear D gene. Germline V gene lookup returns CDR1 SEHNR and CDR2 FQNEAQ (reference sequence). The CDR3 is 17 residues long. V was cut by 3 bases and J by 0 bases, with 15 bases left in between. The CDR3 loop reads CASSFIPAETSGNTIYF. DNA of the CDR3: TGTGCCAGCAGCTTCATACCAGCCGAGACCTCTGGAAACACCATATATTTT.

This clone came up a few times. The genes are TRBV13 and TRBJ1-6; D remains unclear. This CDR3 spans 16 amino acids. Trimming took 2 bases from V and 9 from J, leaving 17 bases between them. Per germline, CDR1 PRHDT and CDR2 FYEKMQ (reference sequence). This chain's CDR3 is CASSLYGKRIVSPLHF. CDR3 sequence (DNA): TGTGCCAGCAGCTTATATGGGAAAAGGATCGTTTCACCCCTCCACTTT.

The V gene is TRBV11-2, the J gene TRBJ1-2; TRBD1 is a possible D gene (6 bases). Germline V lookup: CDR1 SGHAT, CDR2 FQNNGV. The CDR3 is 17 amino acids. The V and J ends lost 1 base and 3 bases respectively, with 18 bases between them. In nucleotides, the CDR3 is TGTGCCAGCAGCTTAGGAAGCTCGCAGGGGCGCGACTATGGCTACACCTTC. This gives the protein CASSLGSSQGRDYGYTF.

Only a few counts were recorded for this clone. This chain links TRBV19 with TRBJ1-5; D not resolved. Germline V CDR1 and CDR2: LNHDA, SQIVND (reference sequence). The CDR3 consists of 15 residues. V was cut by 7 bases and J by 0 bases, with 13 bases left in between. Here the CDR3 reads CASTGWGYSNQPQHF. The DNA for the CDR3 is TGTGCCAGTACTGGTTGGGGTTATAGCAATCAGCCCCAGCATTTT. The whole variable domain, filled in from reference TRBV19 and TRBJ1-5, reads DGGITQSPKYLFRKEGQNVTLSCEQNLNHDAMYWYRQDPGQGLRLIYYSQIVNDFQKGDIAEGYSVSREKKESFPLTVTSAQKNPTAFYLCASTGWGYSNQPQHFGDGTRLSIL.

This chain links TRBV7-2 with TRBJ1-1; D might be TRBD1 (6 bases). The germline gives CDR1 SGHTA, CDR2 FQGNSA. The CDR3 consists of 12 residues. The V end lost 4 bases, the J end lost 5 bases, and 8 bases lay between the germline ends. CDR3 sequence: CASSSQGTEAFF. Here the CDR3 DNA reads TGTGCCAGCAGCTCCCAGGGGACTGAAGCTTTCTTT.

The chain carries TRBV2 and TRBJ2-3; D call uncertain. V was trimmed by 3 bases and J by 0 bases, leaving 7 bases between them. Germline CDR1 and CDR2: SNHLY and FYNNEI. The CDR3 extends over 14 amino acids. The CDR3 loop is CASSESLSTDTQYF. The CDR3 DNA reads TGTGCCAGCAGTGAGTCACTAAGCACAGATACGCAGTATTTT.

The chain recombines TRBV11-2 with TRBJ2-7, with TRBD1 matching 8 bases. This CDR3 spans 14 amino acids. The ends lost 7 bases at V and 3 bases at J; junction bases unmatched: 8. Looked up from germline, CDR1 is SGHAT and CDR2 is FQNNGV. The CDR3 reads CASKRSGTGYEQYF. DNA of the CDR3: TGTGCCAGCAAAAGATCCGGGACAGGCTACGAGCAGTACTTC.

CDR3 protein: CAIRGANTGELFF. The CDR3 DNA is TGTGCCATCAGGGGGGCGAACACCGGGGAGCTGTTTTTT. This chain uses TRBV10-3 with TRBJ2-2, with D perhaps being TRBD1 or TRBD2 (5 bases each). V lost 6 bases to trimming and J lost 0 bases, with 5 bases between them. This CDR3 contains 13 residues. CDR1 is ENHRY, CDR2 SYGVKD, per germline.

The J gene is TRBJ2-1, the V gene TRBV11-2, with D perhaps matching TRBD1 or TRBD2 (7 bases each). Germline V lookup: CDR1 SGHAT, CDR2 FQNNGV. Trimming pared 2 bases from V and 0 bases from J, leaving 11 bases between. The CDR3 runs to 16 residues. CDR3 sequence: CASSLSGGGSYNEQFF. The CDR3, as DNA: TGTGCCAGCAGCTTATCAGGGGGGGGCTCCTACAATGAGCAGTTCTTC.

This clone has more than one count but fewer than ten. The CDR3 DNA is TGTGCCAGCAGCTTAGAATTAGGCCCGACCTACAATGAGCAGTTCTTC. This translates into CASSLELGPTYNEQFF. The chain is built from TRBV11-2 and TRBJ2-1, with no clear D. CDR3 length: 16 amino acids. CDR1 SGHAT and CDR2 FQNNGV come from the germline V gene. Trimming left V 0 bases short and J 2 bases short, with 11 bases between.

The chain is built from TRBV5-5 and TRBJ2-6; D not resolved. The CDR3 sequence is 15 residues long. The germline V and J ends were trimmed by 3 bases and 0 bases, with 7 bases remaining between them. The germline gives CDR1 SGHKS, CDR2 YYEKEE (reference sequence). The CDR3 DNA follows: TGTGCCAGCAGCTACAGTGACTCTGGGGCCAACGTCCTGACTTTC. Translation gives CASSYSDSGANVLTF.

With regard to this clone: A much larger clone sits a single nucleotide away, making a read error possible. V is TRBV28 and J is TRBJ1-5; the match to TRBD1 covers 7 bases. The CDR3 has 14 amino acids. CDR1 MDHEN and CDR2 SYDVKM come from the germline V gene. The junction had 2 bases not matched to a gene; V was cut back by 5 bases and J by 1 base. The CDR3 DNA follows: TGTGCCAGCAGTCCAGGGGGGAGCAATCAGCCCCAGCATTTT. It specifies CASSPGGSNQPQHF.

The chain combines TRBV19 with TRBJ2-3; D assignment may be TRBD1 or TRBD2 (5 bases each). The CDR3 contains 14 residues. V lost 3 bases to trimming and J lost 6 bases, with 13 bases between them. The germline CDR1 and CDR2 sequences are LNHDA and SQIVND (reference sequence). The DNA for the CDR3 is TGTGCCAGTAGTATCCTGGGGGTGGTTGATACGCAGTATTTT. Protein sequence: CASSILGVVDTQYF.

The rearrangement links TRBV28 to TRBJ1-2; TRBD1 is a possible D gene (5 bases). Per the germline V gene, CDR1 is MDHEN and CDR2 is SYDVKM. The CDR3 covers 13 residues. The V gene lost 7 bases and the J gene lost 2 bases, with 11 bases spanning the gap. DNA for the CDR3: TGTGCCAGCACCCGTGGGGGGAACTATGGCTACACCTTC. Its translation is CASTRGGNYGYTF.

This clone came up once. The CDR3 region has the DNA TGTGCCAGCAGCCCCCCAGGACAGTTGGGCACTGAAGCTTTCTTT. Translation gives CASSPPGQLGTEAFF. The V and J genes are TRBV3-1 (or the pseudogene TRBV3-2) and TRBJ1-1; D possibly corresponds to TRBD1 (6 bases). CDR1 and CDR2 from the germline V gene are LGHDT and YNNKEL (reference sequence). Trimming removed 4 bases at V and 4 bases at J, with 16 bases between. CDR3 length equals 15 residues.

The chain uses TRBV7-6 and TRBJ2-2; D is possibly TRBD2 (5 bases). The CDR3 is 15 residues long. V was cut by 1 base and J by 5 bases, with 11 bases left in between. Germline V gene lookup returns CDR1 SGHVS and CDR2 FNYEAQ. In DNA form, the CDR3 reads TGTGCCAGCAGCTTAGGCCTGACGGGGACCGGGGAGCTGTTTTTT. It yields the protein CASSLGLTGTGELFF.

The chain joins TRBV6-5 to TRBJ1-2; 7 bases align to TRBD1. The trim removed 6 bases at V and 8 bases at J, leaving 15 bases unmatched. CDR3 length: 15 residues. Per germline, CDR1 MNHEY and CDR2 SVGAGI. CDR3 sequence reads: CASRRVGQLARGYTF. Here the CDR3 DNA reads TGTGCCAGCAGGAGAGTGGGACAGCTTGCTAGGGGCTACACCTTC.

The chain has TRBV5-1 and TRBJ1-6; D is unclear. The CDR3 has 13 amino acids. Between the trimmed V and J ends, which lost 1 base and 8 bases, there was a span of 7 bases. From germline, CDR1 is SGHRS and CDR2 YFSETQ. This chain's CDR3 is CASSLSLDSPLHF. The CDR3 DNA reads TGCGCCAGCAGCTTGTCGTTGGATTCACCCCTCCACTTT.

This chain joins TRBV5-8 and TRBJ1-5; D is possibly TRBD1 (5 bases). V was pared by 2 bases and J by 4 bases, with 10 bases between. This CDR3 has 14 amino acids. CDR1 is SGHTS and CDR2 is YDEGEE in the germline V gene. CDR3 region: CASSLGVQNQPQHF. The CDR3 nucleotides read TGTGCCAGCAGCTTAGGGGTTCAGAATCAGCCCCAGCATTTT.

This chain links TRBV5-1 with TRBJ2-2, with D perhaps assigned TRBD1 or TRBD2 (5 bases each). CDR1 is SGHRS and CDR2 is YFSETQ in the germline V gene. The CDR3 length is 15 residues. The germline V and J ends were trimmed by 4 bases and 0 bases, with 10 bases remaining between them. CDR3: CASSRGRANTGELFF. The CDR3 nucleotides are TGCGCCAGCAGCAGGGGACGGGCGAACACCGGGGAGCTGTTTTTT.

The chain has TRBV30 and TRBJ2-1, with 9 positions matching TRBD2. The CDR3 spans 14 residues. The trim removed 3 bases at V and 7 bases at J, leaving 7 bases unmatched. Germline V gene sequence: CDR1 GTSNPN, CDR2 SVGIG (reference sequence). The CDR3 coding sequence is TGTGCCTGGAGGGGGACTAGCTCTTCGAATGAGCAGTTCTTC. As protein: CAWRGTSSSNEQFF.

The chain recombines TRBV11-2 with TRBJ1-2; D gene uncertain. This CDR3 contains 15 residues. Germline CDR1 SGHAT, CDR2 FQNNGV. Trimming removed 4 bases at V and 9 bases at J, with 21 bases between. The CDR3 reads CASSSPARGTLRYTF. As DNA, the CDR3 is TGTGCCAGCAGCTCGCCAGCCCGGGGAACTTTACGCTACACCTTC.

V gene TRBV24-1 combines with J gene TRBJ2-5, with D perhaps being TRBD1 or TRBD2 (5 bases each). In germline, CDR1 is KGHDR, CDR2 SFDVKD. The CDR3 is made up of 12 amino acids. V shed 5 bases and J shed 9 bases, with 12 bases lying between them. CDR3 bases: TGTGCCACCAGTGCACCTCTGGGGGCCCAGTACTTC. Translating it yields CATSAPLGAQYF.